The T cell receptor beta chain under discussion was sequenced for a study of tumor and adjacent non-tumor tissue in lung cancer. General study points: Top 100 clones took a larger repertoire share in normal lung.

This CDR3 region has 13 residues. Germline CDR1 and CDR2: SQVTM and ANQGSEA. The ends were cut back, 5 bases at V and 3 bases at J, with 13 bases in the middle. This sample's RNA came from whole unsorted tissue. TCRbeta libraries were built with three rounds of nested PCR, modified from ARM-PCR. TCRdb processed the multiplex PCR reads anew with MiXCR; each CDR3 protein has one entry. This table has approximately 150,000 distinct CDR3 sequences, roughly 66% appearing once. Only a few counts were recorded for this clonotype. Antigen specificity is unknown. A much larger clone differs from this one at a single base, so this may be a read error.

This TCR was recovered from a man aged 55 to 70 with small cell lung cancer. The sample consisted of lung tumor tissue. This chain uses TRBV29-1 with TRBJ2-5, with a possible D match to TRBD2 (6 bases). This CDR3 reads CSVLVAGKETQYF. CDR3 in DNA: TGCAGCGTTCTGGTCGCGGGGAAAGAGACCCAGTACTTC.